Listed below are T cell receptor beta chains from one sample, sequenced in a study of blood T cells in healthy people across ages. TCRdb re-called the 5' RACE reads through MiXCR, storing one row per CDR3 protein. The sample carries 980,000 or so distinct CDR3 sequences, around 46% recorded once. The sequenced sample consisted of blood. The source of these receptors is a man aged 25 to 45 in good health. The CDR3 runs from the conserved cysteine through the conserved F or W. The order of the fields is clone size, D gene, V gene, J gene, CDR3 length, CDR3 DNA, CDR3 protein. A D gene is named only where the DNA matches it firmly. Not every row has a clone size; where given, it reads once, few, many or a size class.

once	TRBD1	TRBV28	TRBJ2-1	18	TGTGCCAGCAGTTCCTATCTACTCCGGGACAGGGGCTACAATGAGCAGTTCTTC	CASSSYLLRDRGYNEQFF
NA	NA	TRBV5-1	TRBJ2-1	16	TGCGCCAGCAGCTTCTATGGGCAGGGAGGCTACAATGAGCAGTTCTTC	CASSFYGQGGYNEQFF
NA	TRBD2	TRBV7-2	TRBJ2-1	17	TGTGCCAGCAGCTTAACTCGGGGGGGGGGCTCCTACAATGAGCAGTTCTTC	CASSLTRGGGSYNEQFF
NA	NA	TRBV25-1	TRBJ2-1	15	TGTGCCAGCAGTGACCCTGCCAGGGCGGACAATGAGCAGTTCTTC	CASSDPARADNEQFF
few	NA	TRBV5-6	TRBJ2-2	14	TGTGCCAGCGGGGTCCTTACAGGTGTCGGGGAGCTGTTTTTT	CASGVLTGVGELFF
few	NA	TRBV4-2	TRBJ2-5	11	TGTGCCAGCAGCCAAGGTGAAAAGCAGTACTTC	CASSQGEKQYF
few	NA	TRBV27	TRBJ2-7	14	TGTGCCAGCAGTTTGGCGGGGATCTCGTACGAGCAGTACTTC	CASSLAGISYEQYF
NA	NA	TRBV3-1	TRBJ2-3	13	TGTGCCAGCAAAGCGGTACTCACAGATACGCAGTATTTT	CASKAVLTDTQYF
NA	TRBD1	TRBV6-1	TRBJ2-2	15	TGTGCCAGCAGCGGACAGGGGATGGTGTCCGGGGAGCTGTTTTTT	CASSGQGMVSGELFF
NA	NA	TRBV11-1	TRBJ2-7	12	TGTGCCAGCAGGCAGACCACCTACGAGCAGTACTTC	CASRQTTYEQYF
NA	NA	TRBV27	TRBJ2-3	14	TGTGCCAGCAGTTTAACGGGGCACACAGATACGCAGTATTTT	CASSLTGHTDTQYF
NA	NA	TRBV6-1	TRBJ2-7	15	TGTGCCAGCAGTGAAAGGGGGTCCCTTACCTACGAGCAGTACTTC	CASSERGSLTYEQYF
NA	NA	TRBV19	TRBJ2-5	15	TGTGCCAGTAGGGAACCCGGGACAACCCAAGAGACCCAGTACTTC	CASREPGTTQETQYF
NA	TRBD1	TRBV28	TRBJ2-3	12	TGTATAGTCCGGGACAGTAAATATACGCAGTATTTT	CIVRDSKYTQYF
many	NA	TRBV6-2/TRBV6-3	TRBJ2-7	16	TGTGCCAGCAGTTACTCGTTCAGGACAGAGCTCTACGAGCAGTACTTC	CASSYSFRTELYEQYF
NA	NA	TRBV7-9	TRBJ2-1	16	TGTGCCAGCAGCTTAATCGGCAGCTTCTCCTACAATGAGCAGTTCTTC	CASSLIGSFSYNEQFF
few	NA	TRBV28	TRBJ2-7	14	TGTGCCAGCAGCCGTGGGGACAACCGGGACGAGCAGTACTTC	CASSRGDNRDEQYF
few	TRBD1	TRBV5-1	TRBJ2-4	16	TGCGCCAGCAGCGTAGCCCCGGGACAGGACAAAAACATTCAGTACTTC	CASSVAPGQDKNIQYF
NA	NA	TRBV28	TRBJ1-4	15	TGTGCCAGCAGTTTATCCCTAGGGGGGAACGAAAAACTGTTTTTT	CASSLSLGGNEKLFF
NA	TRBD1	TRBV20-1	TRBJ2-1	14	TGCAGCCGACAGGGGGCTAAATCCTACAATGAGCAGTTCTTC	CSRQGAKSYNEQFF
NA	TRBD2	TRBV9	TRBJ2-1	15	TGTGCCAGCAGCGTAGCAGCGGGGGACCTCAATGAGCAGTTCTTC	CASSVAAGDLNEQFF
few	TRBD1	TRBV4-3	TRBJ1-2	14	TGCGCCAGCAGCCAACTTGGACAGGACTATGGCTACACCTTC	CASSQLGQDYGYTF
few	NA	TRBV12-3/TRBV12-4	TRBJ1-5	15	TGTGCCAGCAGACAACAGGGCCGCGGCAATCAGCCCCAGCATTTT	CASRQQGRGNQPQHF
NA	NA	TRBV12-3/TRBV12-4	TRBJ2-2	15	TGTGCCAGCAGTTTTTCCTCAGTTAACACCGGGGAGCTGTTTTTT	CASSFSSVNTGELFF
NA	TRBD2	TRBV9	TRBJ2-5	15	TGTGCCAGCACCCAAGACCCCACTAGCGCGAGTGAGCAGTACTTC	CASTQDPTSASEQYF